This T cell receptor beta chain was found in a study of blood T cell repertoires in COVID-19. Ages ranged from about 18 to 89 years, with residence in more than 20 US areas. Cohort 3 recovered donors had two negative PCRs, clearance, or symptom resolution. Assay: immunoSEQ multiplex PCR; the TCRdb copy retains only in-frame clones and omits some. The table has about 150,000 clones, roughly 83% seen once. This TCR came from a middle-aged man who had recovered from COVID-19. The sequenced sample consisted of PBMCs or T cells enriched from blood (not recorded which).

This CDR3 is CASSLEGASSETQYF. DNA for the CDR3: TGTGCCAGCAGCTTGGAGGGAGCGTCCAGTGAGACCCAGTACTTC. V usage is TRBV5-8 and J usage is TRBJ2-5, with D maybe TRBD2 (5 bases). CDR1 and CDR2 (germline): SGHTS, YDEGEE. V gave up 0 bases and J gave up 5 bases, with 14 bases separating them. The CDR3 is 15 residues long. Looking up the rest from reference TRBV5-8 and TRBJ2-5 gives the full variable domain: EAGVTQSPTHLIKTRGQQATLRCSPISGHTSVYWYQQALGLGLQFLLWYDEGEERNRGNFPPRFSGRQFPNYSSELNVNALELEDSALYLCASSLEGASSETQYFGPGTRLLVL.